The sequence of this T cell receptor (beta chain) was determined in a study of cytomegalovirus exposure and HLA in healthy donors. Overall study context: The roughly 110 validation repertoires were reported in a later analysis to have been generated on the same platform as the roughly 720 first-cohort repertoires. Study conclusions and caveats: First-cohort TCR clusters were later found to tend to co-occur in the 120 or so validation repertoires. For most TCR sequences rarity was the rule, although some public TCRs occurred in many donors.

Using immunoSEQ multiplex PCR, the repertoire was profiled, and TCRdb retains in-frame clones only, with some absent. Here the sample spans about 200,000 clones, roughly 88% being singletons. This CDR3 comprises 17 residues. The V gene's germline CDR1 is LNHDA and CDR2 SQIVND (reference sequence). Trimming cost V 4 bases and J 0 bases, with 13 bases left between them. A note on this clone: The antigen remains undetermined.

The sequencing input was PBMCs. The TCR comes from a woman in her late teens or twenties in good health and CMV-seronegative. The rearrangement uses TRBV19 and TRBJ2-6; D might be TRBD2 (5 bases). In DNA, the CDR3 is TGTGCCAGTAGTACCGACGGGGAGATCTCTGGGGCCAACGTCCTGACTTTC. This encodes CASSTDGEISGANVLTF.